Following are 32 T cell receptor beta chains from one sample sequenced in a study of early T cells in non-severe SARS-CoV-2 infection. TCRdb redid the calling of the 5' RACE reads with MiXCR, one entry per CDR3 protein. The sample lists about 80,000 distinct CDR3 sequences; about 5% were seen once. This material consisted of whole blood, taken at baseline. The receptors originated from an adult who was a healthcare worker with PCR-confirmed SARS-CoV-2 infection or an uninfected control (not recorded which).

This clonotype was recorded many times. The chain recombines TRBV19 with TRBJ2-7; maybe TRBD1 (6 bases). CDR1 is LNHDA, CDR2 SQIVND, per germline (reference sequence). CDR3 length equals 15 residues. Trimming removed 5 bases from V and 6 bases from J, with 20 bases in between. CDR3 coding DNA: TGTGCCAGTAGTGCCTCCCCCAGGGGATGGGGCGAGCAGTACTTC. Its protein is CASSASPRGWGEQYF.

This clonotype was seen a few times. This chain connects TRBV6-6 to TRBJ1-1; D is perhaps TRBD1 (5 bases). The CDR3 runs 17 residues. The V and J ends lost 2 bases and 1 base respectively, with 17 bases between them. Germline V lookup: CDR1 MNHNY, CDR2 SVGAGI (reference sequence). The CDR3 is CASSYRAGWGENTEAFF. The CDR3 DNA reads as TGTGCCAGCAGTTACCGGGCAGGCTGGGGGGAGAACACTGAAGCTTTCTTT.

This clonotype appeared a few times. The chain combines TRBV7-8 with TRBJ2-3; 9 positions agree with TRBD1. With 2 bases clipped from V and 0 bases from J, the junction kept 12 bases outside the gene matches. Germline values: CDR1 SGHVS, CDR2 FQNEAQ. The CDR3 extends over 19 amino acids. CDR3 residues: CASSLQGGTGPLSTDTQYF. CDR3 nucleotide sequence: TGTGCCAGCAGCTTACAGGGCGGGACAGGGCCTTTGAGCACAGATACGCAGTATTTT.

This clonotype appeared a few times. The chain recombines TRBV6-5 with TRBJ1-1; TRBD1 agrees at 8 bases. The CDR3 sequence is 16 residues long. With 2 bases clipped from V and 1 base from J, the junction kept 6 bases outside the gene matches. CDR1 MNHEY and CDR2 SVGAGI come from the germline V gene. The CDR3 sequence is CASSYLPGTGNTEAFF. The CDR3, as DNA: TGTGCCAGCAGTTACCTTCCCGGGACAGGGAACACTGAAGCTTTCTTT.

This clonotype was detected only a few times. The genes are TRBV12-2 and TRBJ2-7; the table calls TRBD1, which could not be checked here. TRBV12-2 is tagged as a pseudogene. This CDR3 has 14 amino acids. The CDR3 here is CASREAGYPYEQYF. The CDR3 coding sequence is TGTGCAAGTCGCGAGGCAGGGTATCCCTACGAGCAGTACTTC.

This clonotype was observed many times. This chain uses TRBV9 with TRBJ1-3, with D perhaps matching TRBD1 (6 bases). The CDR3 loop spans 14 amino acids. The V end lost 3 bases, the J end lost 8 bases, and 15 bases lay between the germline ends. From germline, CDR1 is SGDLS and CDR2 YYNGEE. The CDR3 protein is CASSADRSGYTIYF. In DNA, the CDR3 is TGTGCCAGCAGCGCGGACAGATCGGGTTACACCATATATTTT.

This clonotype was seen ten or more times. The V call is TRBV7-6, the J call TRBJ2-2; D not certain. The CDR3 covers 14 residues. V lost 7 bases and J lost 1, with 10 bases in between. Germline CDR1 is SGHVS and CDR2 is FNYEAQ. CDR3 protein: CASTSVGNTGELFF. CDR3 nucleotide sequence: TGTGCCAGCACCAGTGTTGGGAACACCGGGGAGCTGTTTTTT.

In its sample, this clonotype was seen a few times. The genes are TRBV7-2 and TRBJ2-1, with 7 bases identical to TRBD2. Germline lookup yields CDR1 SGHTA and CDR2 FQGNSA. The V gene end was trimmed by 4 bases and the J gene end by 3 bases; junction bases not matched to a gene: 12. The CDR3 is made up of 17 amino acids. The DNA of the CDR3 is TGTGCCAGCAGCTCAGCCGGGCTAGCGGCCTACTACAATGAGCAGTTCTTC. It encodes CASSSAGLAAYYNEQFF.

This clonotype was seen many times. This chain connects TRBV5-6 to TRBJ1-5; a possible D gene is TRBD1 (6 bases). Germline V gene data show CDR1 as SGHDT and CDR2 as YYEEEE. The length of the CDR3 is 16 residues. V was cut by 4 bases and J by 2 bases, with 16 bases left in between. Written as DNA, the CDR3 is TGTGCCAGCAGCGCTTTTACGGGGGGCGGCAATCAGCCCCAGCATTTT. Encoded protein: CASSAFTGGGNQPQHF.

By its share, this clonotype is medium-sized. V gene TRBV13 combines with J gene TRBJ2-1, with TRBD2 matching over 9 bases. Germline V gene lookup returns CDR1 PRHDT and CDR2 FYEKMQ (reference sequence). The CDR3 runs to 15 residues. The V gene end was trimmed by 5 bases and the J gene end by 5 bases; junction bases not matched to a gene: 7. For the CDR3, the DNA is TGTGCCAGCAGCGGGGGACTAGCCGAGGACAATGAGCAGTTCTTC. Protein product: CASSGGLAEDNEQFF.

This clonotype occurred many times. This sequence joins TRBV13 and TRBJ1-1, with TRBD1 as a possible D gene (5 bases). Trimming removed 5 bases at V and 11 bases at J, with 12 bases between. The V gene's germline CDR1 is PRHDT and CDR2 FYEKMQ (reference sequence). The CDR3 contains 11 residues. CDR3 region: CASSTQQEAFF. The CDR3 region has the DNA TGTGCCAGCAGCACCCAACAGGAGGCTTTCTTT.

CDR3 loop: CASSVGDDSPLHF. The CDR3, as DNA: TGTGCCAGCAGCGTAGGTGACGATTCACCCCTCCACTTT. The chain recombines TRBV9 with TRBJ1-6; D gene unclear. Trimming removed 0 bases at V and 8 bases at J, with 6 bases between. This CDR3 region has 13 residues. Germline V gene lookup returns CDR1 SGDLS and CDR2 YYNGEE.

The genes are TRBV5-1 and TRBJ2-1, with TRBD2 matching 11 bases. From germline, CDR1 is SGHRS and CDR2 YFSETQ. The CDR3 loop spans 16 amino acids. After removal of 4 bases from V and 1 base from J, the junction contained 4 bases not matched to a gene. Here the CDR3 DNA reads TGCGCCAGCAGCCCGGGACTAGCGGTTTCCTACAATGAGCAGTTCTTC. It translates to CASSPGLAVSYNEQFF.

This clonotype was observed many times. J is TRBJ1-6 and V is TRBV7-8; the D gene is possibly TRBD1 (6 bases). Germline values: CDR1 SGHVS, CDR2 FQNEAQ. Trimming took 1 base from V and 10 from J, leaving 11 bases between them. There are 14 residues in the CDR3. CDR3 sequence reads: CASSLEGGRSPLHF. CDR3 sequence (DNA): TGTGCCAGCAGCTTAGAGGGGGGCCGATCACCCCTCCACTTT.

This clonotype was recorded many times. The chain uses TRBV12-3 or TRBV12-4 and TRBJ1-6; no definite D call. The CDR3 totals 14 residues. Trimming cost V 3 bases and J 2 bases, with 5 bases left between them. The CDR3 nucleotides are TGTGCCAGCAGTTTCGAGACCTATAATTCACCCCTCCACTTT. Protein: CASSFETYNSPLHF.

The table lists this clonotype with many counts. This chain joins TRBV19 and TRBJ2-3; D uncertain. The ends were cut back, 7 bases at V and 0 bases at J, with 8 bases in the middle. The CDR3 spans 13 residues. Germline V lookup: CDR1 LNHDA, CDR2 SQIVND (reference sequence). In nucleotides, the CDR3 is TGTGCCAGTAAAGGACGGAGCACAGATACGCAGTATTTT. Its protein product is CASKGRSTDTQYF.

This chain connects TRBV4-1 to TRBJ1-6, with a possible D match to TRBD1 (5 bases). Germline assignment: CDR1 MGHRA and CDR2 YSYEKL. V shed 0 bases and J shed 5 bases, with 14 bases lying between them. CDR3 length equals 17 residues. This CDR3 reads CASSQEPRQPNNSPLHF. The CDR3 DNA reads TGCGCCAGCAGCCAAGAGCCGAGACAGCCAAATAATTCACCCCTCCACTTT.

V and J are TRBV5-1 and TRBJ2-2; D perhaps matches TRBD2 (5 bases). The V end lost 0 bases, the J end lost 6 bases, and 12 bases lay between the germline ends. CDR3 length: 15 residues. CDR1 is SGHRS, CDR2 YFSETQ, per germline. The DNA of the CDR3 is TGCGCCAGCAGCTTGGCCAGAGGGCAGCCCGGGGAGCTGTTTTTT. It encodes CASSLARGQPGELFF. The entire variable domain, with the rest obtained from reference TRBV5-1 and TRBJ2-2, is as follows: KAGVTQTPRYLIKTRGQQVTLSCSPISGHRSVSWYQQTPGQGLQFLFEYFSETQRNKGNFPGRFSGRQFSNSRSEMNVSTLELGDSALYLCASSLARGQPGELFFGEGSRLTVL.

This clonotype has more than one count but fewer than ten. This chain uses TRBV6-5 with TRBJ1-5; the D is unclear. CDR1 and CDR2 (germline): MNHEY, SVGAGI. The CDR3 loop spans 15 amino acids. Trimming cost V 0 bases and J 4 bases, with 10 bases left between them. Written as DNA, the CDR3 is TGTGCCAGCAGTTACTCACCATCGGGGAATCAGCCCCAGCATTTT. The encoded protein is CASSYSPSGNQPQHF.

V is TRBV5-1 and J is TRBJ1-6, with 7 bases aligning to TRBD1. The CDR3 covers 15 residues. CDR1 SGHRS and CDR2 YFSETQ come from the germline V gene. Trimming at V came to 0 bases and at J to 9 bases, leaving 6 bases not matched to a gene. The CDR3, as DNA: TGCGCCAGCAGCTTGGAGGCAGGGGACAGTTCACCCCTCCACTTT. Translation gives CASSLEAGDSSPLHF.

V usage is TRBV19 and J usage is TRBJ1-5, with D tentatively TRBD1 (5 bases). The length of the CDR3 is 15 residues. In germline, CDR1 is LNHDA, CDR2 SQIVND (reference sequence). With 7 bases removed from V and 1 base from J, the gap between germline ends came to 14 bases. This CDR3 is CASTLGTRSNQPQHF. The CDR3 region has the DNA TGTGCCAGTACGTTGGGGACTCGCAGCAATCAGCCCCAGCATTTT.

This clonotype has ten or more counts. This chain uses TRBV28 with TRBJ2-6, with 16 bases fitting TRBD2. Germline loops: CDR1 MDHEN, CDR2 SYDVKM. The CDR3 sequence is 19 residues long. The V and J ends lost 5 bases and 4 bases, in that order; junction bases with no gene match: 8. The CDR3: CASSPPGLAGGPGANVLTF. CDR3 in DNA: TGTGCCAGCAGTCCTCCGGGACTAGCGGGAGGGCCGGGGGCCAACGTCCTGACTTTC.

This clonotype was picked up many times. V gene TRBV7-9 combines with J gene TRBJ1-1; no firm D call. This CDR3 contains 13 residues. Germline V CDR1 and CDR2: SEHNR, FQNEAQ (reference sequence). V lost 1 base and J 3 bases, leaving 6 bases between the germline ends. CDR3 residues: CASSLDTYTEAFF. CDR3 nucleotide sequence: TGTGCCAGCAGCTTAGACACTTACACTGAAGCTTTCTTT.

In its sample, this clonotype was seen a few times. It is likely a read error, because the conserved phenylalanine at the end of the CDR3 is missing. The DNA is omitted, as the CDR3 cannot be located on it reliably, and the CDR3 follows TCRdb's listing. The chain recombines TRBV5-1 with TRBJ1-1. Germline V gene sequence: CDR1 SGHRS, CDR2 YFSETQ. The CDR3 totals 9 residues, both ends included. This chain's CDR3 is CASSLTVGG.

The chain employs TRBV27 and TRBJ2-3; D perhaps matches TRBD2 (6 bases). CDR3 length: 15 amino acids. CDR1 and CDR2 (germline): MNHEY, SMNVEV (reference sequence). V was shortened by 2 bases and J by 5 bases, with 14 bases between the two germline ends. CDR3 residues: CASSLISGRGDTQYF. DNA for the CDR3: TGTGCCAGCAGTTTAATTTCCGGGAGAGGAGATACGCAGTATTTT.

The chain joins TRBV20-1 to TRBJ2-7; TRBD2 matches at 9 bases. The trim removed 4 bases at V and 11 bases at J, leaving 6 bases unmatched. The CDR3 runs 11 residues. Germline lookup yields CDR1 DFQATT and CDR2 SNEGSKA (reference sequence). The CDR3: CSATDSGSEYF. CDR3 nucleotides: TGCAGTGCTACCGATAGCGGGAGTGAGTACTTC.

This clonotype has only a few counts. This chain links TRBV12-3 or TRBV12-4 with TRBJ1-2; no definite D call. Trimming shortened V by 2 bases and J by 10 bases, and 11 bases separated the two germline ends. The CDR3 covers 12 residues. CDR3: CASSLTVQVYTF. The DNA of the CDR3 is TGTGCCAGCAGTTTAACGGTTCAGGTCTACACCTTC.

This clonotype was detected a few times. The chain is built from TRBV5-1 and TRBJ1-5; a possible D gene is TRBD1 (5 bases). Looked up from germline, CDR1 is SGHRS and CDR2 is YFSETQ. The CDR3 totals 15 residues. Trimming took 0 bases from V and 5 from J, leaving 12 bases between them. CDR3 in amino acids: CASSLAGGNYQPQHF. The CDR3 nucleotides are TGCGCCAGCAGCTTGGCCGGGGGGAATTATCAGCCCCAGCATTTT.

This clonotype was seen a few times. The rearrangement links TRBV20-1 to TRBJ1-6; the D is unclear. The CDR3 extends over 17 amino acids. Germline V gives CDR1 DFQATT, CDR2 SNEGSKA (reference sequence). V dropped 0 bases and J dropped 0 bases, with 12 bases sitting between them. Written as DNA, the CDR3 is TGCAGTGCTAGAGATCCCTGGGAATCCTCCTATAATTCACCCCTCCACTTT. It yields the protein CSARDPWESSYNSPLHF.

This clonotype was detected only once. The chain is built from TRBV18 and TRBJ2-7, with D perhaps being TRBD1 or TRBD2 (6 bases each). The germline gives CDR1 KGHSH, CDR2 LQKENI. The V end lost 2 bases, the J end lost 7 bases, and 18 bases lay between the germline ends. The CDR3 consists of 15 residues. The DNA for the CDR3 is TGTGCCAGCTCACCATTGGGGGGCGCCTACAATGAGCAGTACTTC. The encoded protein is CASSPLGGAYNEQYF.

This clonotype was seen repeatedly, ten times or more. The chain combines TRBV12-3 or TRBV12-4 with TRBJ2-5; D is uncertain. Trimming cost V 0 bases and J 5 bases, with 7 bases left between them. This CDR3 is built from 13 residues. The CDR3 DNA reads TGTGCCAGCAGTTTAGCCCCCGCGGAGACCCAGTACTTC. Encoded protein: CASSLAPAETQYF.

Many counts were recorded for this clonotype. The J gene is TRBJ1-4, the V gene TRBV20-1, with unresolved D. The length of the CDR3 is 16 residues. V was trimmed by 3 bases and J by 3 bases, leaving 17 bases between them. Per the germline V gene, CDR1 is DFQATT and CDR2 is SNEGSKA (reference sequence). The CDR3 DNA reads TGCAGTGCTAGCCCCTCCCACGGGAAACCTAATGAAAAACTGTTTTTT. This translates into CSASPSHGKPNEKLFF.